This T cell receptor (beta chain) is drawn from a study of identical twins. Findings and limits, study-wide: Out-of-frame alpha sequences that twins shared showed excess low generation probability. Analyses of zero insertions could be partly confounded by invariant MAIT and iNKT cells.

All donors were healthy, and all were Caucasian. The cDNA had a unique molecular identifier and a template-switch universal primer site. TCRdb redid the calling of the 5' RACE reads with MiXCR, one entry per CDR3 protein. The sample has 450,000 or so distinct CDR3 sequences, 20% to 30% seen once. This clonotype has ten or more counts. Its antigen is currently unknown. Separately, the same data were catalogued under a study of T cells expressing NK-cell markers.

The clonotype was recovered from a woman under 30 in good health. Sequencing was performed on CD4+ T cells sorted from blood.

CDR3 sequence reads: CASSHPGGTQYF. Written as DNA, the CDR3 is TGTGCCAGCAGCCACCCGGGGGGGACCCAGTACTTC. The chain is built from TRBV3-1 and TRBJ2-5, with TRBD2 matching 7 bases. Germline V gene lookup returns CDR1 LGHDT and CDR2 YNNKEL (reference sequence). This CDR3 region has 12 residues. The V and J ends lost 3 bases and 7 bases, in that order; junction bases with no gene match: 2.